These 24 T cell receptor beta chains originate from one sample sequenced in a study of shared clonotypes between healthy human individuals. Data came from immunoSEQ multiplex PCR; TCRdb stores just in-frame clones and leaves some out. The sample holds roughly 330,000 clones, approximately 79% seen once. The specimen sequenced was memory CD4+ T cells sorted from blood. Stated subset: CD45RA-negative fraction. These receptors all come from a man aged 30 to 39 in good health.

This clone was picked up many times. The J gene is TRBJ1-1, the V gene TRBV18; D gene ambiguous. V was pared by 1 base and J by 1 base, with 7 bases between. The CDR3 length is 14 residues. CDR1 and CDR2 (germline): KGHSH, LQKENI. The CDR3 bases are TGTGCCAGCTCACCACTCTCGGAGAACACTGAAGCTTTCTTT. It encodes CASSPLSENTEAFF.

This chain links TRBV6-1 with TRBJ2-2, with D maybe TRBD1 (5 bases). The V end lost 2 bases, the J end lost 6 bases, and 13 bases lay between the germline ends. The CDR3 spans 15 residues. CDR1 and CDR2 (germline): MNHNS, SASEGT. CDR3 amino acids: CASSEMVAGSGELFF. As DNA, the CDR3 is TGTGCCAGCAGTGAAATGGTGGCAGGGTCCGGGGAGCTGTTTTTT.

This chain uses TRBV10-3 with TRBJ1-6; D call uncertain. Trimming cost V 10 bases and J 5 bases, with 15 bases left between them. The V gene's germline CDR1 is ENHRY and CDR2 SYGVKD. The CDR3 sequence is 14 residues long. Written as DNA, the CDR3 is TGTGCCACGCGACCAACGGCGGATAATTCACCCCTCCACTTT. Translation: CATRPTADNSPLHF.

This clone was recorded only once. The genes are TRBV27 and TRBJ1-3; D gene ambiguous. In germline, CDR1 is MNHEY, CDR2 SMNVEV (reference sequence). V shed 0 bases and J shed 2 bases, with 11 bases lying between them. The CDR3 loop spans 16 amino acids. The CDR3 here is CASSLSGILPGNTIYF. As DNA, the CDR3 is TGTGCCAGCAGTTTATCGGGCATCCTCCCTGGAAACACCATATATTTT.

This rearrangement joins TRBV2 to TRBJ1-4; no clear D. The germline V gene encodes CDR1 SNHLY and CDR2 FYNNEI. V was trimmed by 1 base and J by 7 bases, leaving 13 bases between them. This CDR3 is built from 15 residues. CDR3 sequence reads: CASSEGRRRGEKLFF. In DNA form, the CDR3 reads TGTGCCAGCAGTGAAGGCCGGAGGAGAGGTGAAAAACTGTTTTTT.

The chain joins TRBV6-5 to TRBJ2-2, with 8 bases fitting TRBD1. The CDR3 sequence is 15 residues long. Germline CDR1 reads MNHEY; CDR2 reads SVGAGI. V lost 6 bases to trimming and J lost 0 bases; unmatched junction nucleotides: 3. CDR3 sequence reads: CASRSRGPNTGELFF. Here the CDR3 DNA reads TGTGCCAGCAGAAGCAGGGGGCCGAACACCGGGGAGCTGTTTTTT.

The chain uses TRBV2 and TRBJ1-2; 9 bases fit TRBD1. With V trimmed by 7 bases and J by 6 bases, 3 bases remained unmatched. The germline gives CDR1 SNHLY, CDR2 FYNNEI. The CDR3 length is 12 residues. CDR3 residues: CASTRDRDGYTF. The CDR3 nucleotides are TGTGCCAGCACCCGGGACAGGGATGGCTACACCTTC.

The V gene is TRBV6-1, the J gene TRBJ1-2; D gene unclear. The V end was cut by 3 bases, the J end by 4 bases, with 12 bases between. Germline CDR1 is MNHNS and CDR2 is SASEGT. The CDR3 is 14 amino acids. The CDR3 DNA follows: TGTGCCAGCAGTGACGGAGTCAGGTTCTATGGCTACACCTTC. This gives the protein CASSDGVRFYGYTF.

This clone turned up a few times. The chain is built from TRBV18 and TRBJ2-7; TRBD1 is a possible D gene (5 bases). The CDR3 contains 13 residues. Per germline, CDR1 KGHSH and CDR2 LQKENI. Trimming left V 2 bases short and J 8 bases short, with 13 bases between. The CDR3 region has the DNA TGTGCCAGCTCACCAGAGGCAGGGAATAAGCAGTACTTC. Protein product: CASSPEAGNKQYF.

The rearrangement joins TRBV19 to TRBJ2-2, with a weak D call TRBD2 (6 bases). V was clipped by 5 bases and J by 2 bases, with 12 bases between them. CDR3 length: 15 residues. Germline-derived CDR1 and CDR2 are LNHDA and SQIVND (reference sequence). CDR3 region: CASSGRGINTGELFF. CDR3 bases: TGTGCCAGTAGTGGCCGGGGGATCAACACCGGGGAGCTGTTTTTT.

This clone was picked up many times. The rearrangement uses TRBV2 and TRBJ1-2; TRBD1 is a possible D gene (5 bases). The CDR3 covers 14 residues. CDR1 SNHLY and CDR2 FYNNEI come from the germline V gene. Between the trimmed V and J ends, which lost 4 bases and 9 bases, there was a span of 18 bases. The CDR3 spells CASSGAAGDFSYTF. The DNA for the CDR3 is TGTGCCAGCAGTGGGGCAGCCGGGGACTTTAGCTACACCTTC.

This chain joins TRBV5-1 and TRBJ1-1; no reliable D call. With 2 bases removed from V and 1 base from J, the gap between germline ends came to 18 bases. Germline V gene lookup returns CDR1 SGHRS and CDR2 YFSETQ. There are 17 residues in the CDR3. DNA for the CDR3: TGCGCCAGCAGCTTTTATTTTGGTGTAGAACCGAACACTGAAGCTTTCTTT. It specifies CASSFYFGVEPNTEAFF. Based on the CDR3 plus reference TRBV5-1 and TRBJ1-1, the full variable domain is KAGVTQTPRYLIKTRGQQVTLSCSPISGHRSVSWYQQTPGQGLQFLFEYFSETQRNKGNFPGRFSGRQFSNSRSEMNVSTLELGDSALYLCASSFYFGVEPNTEAFFGQGTRLTVV.

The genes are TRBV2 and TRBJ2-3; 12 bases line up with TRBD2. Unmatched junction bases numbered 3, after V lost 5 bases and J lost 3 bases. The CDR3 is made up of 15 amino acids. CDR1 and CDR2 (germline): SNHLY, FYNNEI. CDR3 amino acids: CASSPLAGGTDTQYF. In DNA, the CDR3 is TGTGCCAGCAGTCCTCTAGCGGGAGGGACAGATACGCAGTATTTT. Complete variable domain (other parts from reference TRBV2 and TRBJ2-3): EPEVTQTPSHQVTQMGQEVILRCVPISNHLYFYWYRQILGQKVEFLVSFYNNEISEKSEIFDDQFSVERPDGSNFTLKIRSTKLEDSAMYFCASSPLAGGTDTQYFGPGTRLTVL.

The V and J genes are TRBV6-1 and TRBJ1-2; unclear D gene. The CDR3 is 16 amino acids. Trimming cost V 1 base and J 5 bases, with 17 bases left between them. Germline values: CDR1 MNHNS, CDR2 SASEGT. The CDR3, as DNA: TGTGCCAGCAGTGAAGTCATGACGCTAACGGAGTATGGCTACACCTTC. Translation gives CASSEVMTLTEYGYTF.

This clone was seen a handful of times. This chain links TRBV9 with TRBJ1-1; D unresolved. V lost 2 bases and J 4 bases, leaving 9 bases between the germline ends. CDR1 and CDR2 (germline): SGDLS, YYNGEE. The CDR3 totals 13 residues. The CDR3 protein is CASSVNWGTEAFF. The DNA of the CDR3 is TGTGCCAGCAGCGTGAACTGGGGCACTGAAGCTTTCTTT.

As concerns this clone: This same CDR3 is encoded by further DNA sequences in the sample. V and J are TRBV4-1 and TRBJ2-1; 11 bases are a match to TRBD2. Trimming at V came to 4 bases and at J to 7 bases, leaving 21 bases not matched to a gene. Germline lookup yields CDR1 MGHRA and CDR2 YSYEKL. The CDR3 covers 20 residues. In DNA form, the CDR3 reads TGCGCCAGCAGCCTTCTAACCGGGACTAGCGGACCTGAGTCGAGAAATGAGCAGTTCTTC. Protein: CASSLLTGTSGPESRNEQFF.

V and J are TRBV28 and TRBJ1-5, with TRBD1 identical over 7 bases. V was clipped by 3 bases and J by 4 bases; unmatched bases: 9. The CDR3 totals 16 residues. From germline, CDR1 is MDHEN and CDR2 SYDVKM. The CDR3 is CASSLGTASSNQPQHF. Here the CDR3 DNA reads TGTGCCAGCAGTTTGGGGACAGCTTCGTCAAATCAGCCCCAGCATTTT.

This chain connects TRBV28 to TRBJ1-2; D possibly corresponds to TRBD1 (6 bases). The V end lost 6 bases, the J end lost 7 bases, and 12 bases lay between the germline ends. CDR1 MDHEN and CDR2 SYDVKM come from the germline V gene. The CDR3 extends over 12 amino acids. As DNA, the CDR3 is TGTGCCAGCAGCCGGACAGTTGCTGGCTACACCTTC. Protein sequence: CASSRTVAGYTF.

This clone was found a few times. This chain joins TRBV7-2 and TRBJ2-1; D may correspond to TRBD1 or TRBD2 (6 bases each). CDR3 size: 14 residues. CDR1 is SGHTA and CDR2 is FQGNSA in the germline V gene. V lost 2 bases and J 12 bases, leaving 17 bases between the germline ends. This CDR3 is CASSLSPEGVGQFF. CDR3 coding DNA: TGTGCCAGCAGCTTATCCCCGGAGGGGGTAGGGCAGTTCTTC.

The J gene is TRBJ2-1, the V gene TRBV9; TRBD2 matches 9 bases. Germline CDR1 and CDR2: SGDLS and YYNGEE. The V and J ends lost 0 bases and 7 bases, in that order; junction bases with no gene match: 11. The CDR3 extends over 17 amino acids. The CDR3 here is CASSVVLSGSSPNEQFF. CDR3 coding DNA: TGTGCCAGCAGCGTAGTCCTTAGCGGGAGTAGTCCAAATGAGCAGTTCTTC.

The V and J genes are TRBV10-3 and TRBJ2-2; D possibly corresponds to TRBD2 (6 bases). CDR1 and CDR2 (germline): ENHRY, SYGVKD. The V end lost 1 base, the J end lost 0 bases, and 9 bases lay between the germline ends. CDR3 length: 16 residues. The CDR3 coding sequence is TGTGCCATCAGTGAGTGGGGACTTACGAACACCGGGGAGCTGTTTTTT. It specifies CAISEWGLTNTGELFF.

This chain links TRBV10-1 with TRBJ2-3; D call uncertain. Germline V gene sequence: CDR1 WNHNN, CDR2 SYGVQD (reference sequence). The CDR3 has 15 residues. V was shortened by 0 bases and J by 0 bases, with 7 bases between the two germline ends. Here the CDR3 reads CASSESLHSTDTQYF. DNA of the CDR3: TGCGCCAGCAGTGAGTCCTTACATAGCACAGATACGCAGTATTTT.

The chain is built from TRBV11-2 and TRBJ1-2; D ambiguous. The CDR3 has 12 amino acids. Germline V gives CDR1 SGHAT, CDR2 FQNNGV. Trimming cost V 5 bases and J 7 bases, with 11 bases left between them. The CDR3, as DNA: TGTGCCAGCAGCCAATATTCTCGTGGCTACACCTTC. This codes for CASSQYSRGYTF.

This chain's CDR3 is CASSLTGNSNQPQHF. CDR3 bases: TGTGCCAGCAGCTTGACCGGGAATAGCAATCAGCCCCAGCATTTT. The V gene is TRBV5-5, the J gene TRBJ1-5, with D unresolved. The CDR3 length is 15 residues. Germline loops: CDR1 SGHKS, CDR2 YYEKEE (reference sequence). Trimming left V 1 base short and J 0 bases short, with 8 bases between.